The subject of this entry is one T cell receptor beta chain. What it recognizes is unknown. The entry originates in a study of T-cell reconstitution after alpha-beta-depleted transplantation in children. Whole-study findings and limits: Surviving recipient T cells and thymic progenitors accounted for the high day-60 TCRbeta diversity observed in some patients.

CDR1 is SGDLS and CDR2 is YYNGEE in the germline V gene. The CDR3 has 14 residues. V was cut by 0 bases and J by 2 bases, with 9 bases left in between. Unique molecular identifiers were incorporated during preparation of the TCRbeta library. In TCRdb, the PCR reads were re-called with MiXCR into one record per CDR3 protein. Counted here are 250,000 to 400,000 distinct CDR3 sequences, approximately 20% occurring once; the ten biggest clones make up about 10%. The gene calls are TRBV9 and TRBJ2-7; either TRBD1 or TRBD2 may supply D (5 bases each). This sequence was found in a male patient between 5 and 17 years old who had a stem cell transplant for acute lymphoblastic leukemia, so the T cells may come from the graft donor. The material was PBMCs, mostly from graft donor cells, obtained 180 days after TCRalphabeta/CD19-depleted stem cell transplant. CDR3 region: CASSVDLGAYEQYF. The CDR3 DNA sequence: TGTGCCAGCAGCGTAGACCTGGGGGCCTACGAGCAGTACTTC.